This is a list of T cell receptor beta chains from one sample in a study of T-cell memory formation after mild COVID-19. TCRdb re-derived calls from the 5' RACE reads in MiXCR, one entry per CDR3 protein. The table has some 450,000 distinct CDR3 sequences, under 20% seen once; the top ten hold 20% to 25%. Sequenced input: PBMCs or a T cell subset sorted from them (not recorded which). The receptors were sampled from a man between 18 and 29 years old who had mild COVID-19 (a few samples of this study predate the infection). Cell type and time point are not known. Each CDR3 is given with its conserved first and last residue. D genes are given only for firm matches. Expanded clones get a size class; other rows say once, few or many, or leave the size out.

d_gene	j_gene	abundance	v_gene	CDR3nt	CDR3aa
TRBD2	TRBJ2-5	.	TRBV11-2	TGTGCCAGCAGGACTAGCCGGGGCGAGACCCAGTACTTC	CASRTSRGETQYF
.	TRBJ2-3	.	TRBV4-3	TGCGCCAGCAGCCCAATGGAGAGGGGGGAGAGCACAGATACGCAGTATTTT	CASSPMERGESTDTQYF
.	TRBJ2-3	.	TRBV24-1	TGTGCCACCATAGACCCTAGCACAGATACGCAGTATTTT	CATIDPSTDTQYF
.	TRBJ2-1	few	TRBV10-3	TGTGCCATCAGCTGGGGGGAGAATGAGCAGTTCTTC	CAISWGENEQFF
.	TRBJ2-5	many	TRBV5-1	TGCGCCAGCAGCTTGTTGGGGGCCGGGGAGACCCAGTACTTC	CASSLLGAGETQYF
TRBD1	TRBJ1-1	few	TRBV4-3	TGCGCCAGCAGCCAAGAGGGAGGGAACAGGGGAAGAGCTTTCTTT	CASSQEGGNRGRAFF
.	TRBJ1-2	.	TRBV10-3	TGTGCCATCAGTGAGGATCGGGGTTTAAGCTATGGCTACACCTTC	CAISEDRGLSYGYTF
TRBD1	TRBJ1-2	few	TRBV4-3	TGCGCCAGCAGCCCACAGGGGGCCGCTGGCTACACCTTC	CASSPQGAAGYTF
.	TRBJ2-5	few	TRBV5-1	TGCGCCAGCAGCCCCCTAAGGGGAGAGACCCAGTACTTC	CASSPLRGETQYF
TRBD2	TRBJ2-3	.	TRBV11-2	TGTGCCAGCAGCTCGGGACTAGCGGGGGCCCGCACAGATACGCAGTATTTT	CASSSGLAGARTDTQYF
.	TRBJ1-3	few	TRBV7-2	TGTGCCAGCAGCATAACAGGCGACGCCGGAAACACCATATATTTT	CASSITGDAGNTIYF
.	TRBJ1-2	.	TRBV20-1	TGCAGTACGAACCCATATGGCTACACCTTC	CSTNPYGYTF
TRBD1	TRBJ2-3	.	TRBV2	TGTGCCAGAGGGGACAGGGATAATGCAGATACGCAGTATTTT	CARGDRDNADTQYF
.	TRBJ2-7	.	TRBV6-2/TRBV6-3	TGTGCCAGCAGTTACAGGGCCGGGGAGCAGTACTTC	CASSYRAGEQYF
TRBD1	TRBJ1-2	.	TRBV30	TGTGCCGGTTACTCCGGGACAGGGTTCTATGGCTACACCTTC	CAGYSGTGFYGYTF
.	TRBJ2-3	.	TRBV27	TGTGCCAGCAGTTTATCGATTAGGGGGGCCACAGATACGCAGTATTTT	CASSLSIRGATDTQYF
.	TRBJ2-1	few	TRBV6-5	TGTGCCAGCAGCCGCCGCCAGCGGCGCTCCTACAATGAGCAGTTCTTC	CASSRRQRRSYNEQFF
.	TRBJ2-7	.	TRBV5-6	TGTGCCAGCAGCCCTCGCCGGGACCTAACCCTCTACGAGCAGTACTTC	CASSPRRDLTLYEQYF
.	TRBJ2-6	.	TRBV5-1	TGCGCCAGCAGCGGGGTCAGAGGGGCCCGCTCTGGGGCCAACGTCCTGACTTTC	CASSGVRGARSGANVLTF
.	TRBJ1-1	.	TRBV15	TGTGCCACCAGAAACGAGGGGGGAGCCATGAACACTGAAGCTTTCTTT	CATRNEGGAMNTEAFF
.	TRBJ2-1	.	TRBV24-1	TGTGCCACCAGTAAAGGGCATTCCGAGGGGCAGTTCTTC	CATSKGHSEGQFF
.	TRBJ2-3	many	TRBV7-9	TGTGCCAGCAGCTTAGGACTGGGCCCAGATACGCAGTATTTT	CASSLGLGPDTQYF
.	TRBJ2-1	.	TRBV5-1	TGCGCCAGCAGCTTGCTAGGGGCGGGTTCCTACAATGAGCAGTTCTTC	CASSLLGAGSYNEQFF
.	TRBJ1-6	few	TRBV4-3	TGCGCCAGCAGCCAAGATATTCCGGGCGAGGCGATTAATTCACCCCTCCACTTT	CASSQDIPGEAINSPLHF
TRBD1	TRBJ1-3	few	TRBV5-6	TGTGCCAGCAGCTTTGACAGGGTTACTGGAAACACCATATATTTT	CASSFDRVTGNTIYF
.	TRBJ2-1	few	TRBV6-5	TGTGCCAGCAGTTACCAGGGAAACAATGAGCAGTTCTTC	CASSYQGNNEQFF
.	TRBJ2-2	.	TRBV9	TGTGCCAGCAGCGTGACACAGGACACCGGGGAGCTGTTTTTT	CASSVTQDTGELFF
TRBD1	TRBJ2-1	.	TRBV3-1	TGTGCCAGCAGTCGGACAGGGGAATCCTACAATGAGCAGTTCTTC	CASSRTGESYNEQFF
TRBD1	TRBJ1-5	.	TRBV6-5	TGTGCCAGCAGGGGACAGGGAGGACAGCCCCAGCATTTT	CASRGQGGQPQHF
TRBD1	TRBJ1-5	few	TRBV24-1	TGTGCCACCAGCCACAGGGGAGGAGGCAATCAGCCCCAGCATTTT	CATSHRGGGNQPQHF
.	TRBJ1-1	.	TRBV4-1	TGCGCCAGCCAGAACAGGGCGTTAGGAACTGAAGCTTTCTTT	CASQNRALGTEAFF
.	TRBJ1-3	.	TRBV6-5	TGTGCCAGCACCAGGGGCGCTCGAGGAAACACCATATATTTT	CASTRGARGNTIYF
.	TRBJ1-2	many	TRBV7-3	TGTGCCAGCAGACGGGGCTTAGACTATGGCTACACCTTC	CASRRGLDYGYTF
TRBD1	TRBJ2-5	.	TRBV7-9	TGTGCCAGCAGCTCCTCGACAGGGCGATCGGGGGAGACCCAGTACTTC	CASSSSTGRSGETQYF
TRBD1	TRBJ1-6	.	TRBV23-1	TGCGCCAGCAGGGAACCGGGACAGGGCAATTCACCCCTCCACTTT	CASREPGQGNSPLHF
TRBD1	TRBJ1-1	few	TRBV5-6	TGTGCCAGCAGCAGGGGACAGCTAGTCACTGAAGCTTTCTTT	CASSRGQLVTEAFF
.	TRBJ1-2	many	TRBV7-8	TGTGCCAGCAGCTTAGCGGCGGGGGGCGCGGGGCTGGGCTATGGCTACACCTTC	CASSLAAGGAGLGYGYTF
TRBD2	TRBJ2-5	.	TRBV7-2	TGTGCCAGCAGCTCGCCGCTAGCGGGGGGTCCTAAGAAGACCCAGTACTTC	CASSSPLAGGPKKTQYF
.	TRBJ2-1	.	TRBV7-9	TGTGCCAGCAGCCACAGGGACCAGAGCTCCTACAATGAGCAGTTCTTC	CASSHRDQSSYNEQFF
TRBD2	TRBJ2-5	.	TRBV7-3	TGTGCCAGCAGCCCGGACGTAGCGGGGAAAGAGACCCAGTACTTC	CASSPDVAGKETQYF
.	TRBJ2-3	few	TRBV12-3/TRBV12-4	TGTGCCAGCATAGACTATACGGGGGCGTACACAGATACGCAGTATTTT	CASIDYTGAYTDTQYF
.	TRBJ2-1	few	TRBV6-2/TRBV6-3	TGTGCCAGCAGGGGGGCCTTCAATGAGCAGTTCTTC	CASRGAFNEQFF
.	TRBJ1-1	.	TRBV7-9	TGTGCCAGCATGAGGGGGGACACTATGAACACTGAAGCTTTCTTT	CASMRGDTMNTEAFF
.	TRBJ1-4	few	TRBV29-1	TGCAGCGTTGGGCAGGGGCATGATGAAAAACTGTTTTTT	CSVGQGHDEKLFF
TRBD2	TRBJ2-3	few	TRBV7-2	TGTGCCAGCAGCTATGGACTAGTAATGACAGATACGCAGTATTTT	CASSYGLVMTDTQYF
TRBD2	TRBJ2-2	many	TRBV5-4	TGTGCCAGCAGCTTGAGCGGGGCGGCCGGGGAGCTGTTTTTT	CASSLSGAAGELFF
.	TRBJ1-3	few	TRBV7-3	TGTGCCAGCAGCTTAACTGCCTCTGGAAACACCATATATTTT	CASSLTASGNTIYF
TRBD2	TRBJ2-1	few	TRBV4-3	TGCGCCAGCAGCCAAGAGAGCCGGGAGGGTAATGAAATTGAGCAGTTCTTC	CASSQESREGNEIEQFF
TRBD2	TRBJ2-1	.	TRBV4-3	TGCGCCAGCAGCCAAGATTGGACTAGCGGGGGGGCCTTAGGCAATGAGCAGTTCTTC	CASSQDWTSGGALGNEQFF
.	TRBJ2-1	.	TRBV3-1	TGTGCCAGCAGCCAGAAATTCGGACTATTCAATGAGCAGTTCTTC	CASSQKFGLFNEQFF
TRBD1	TRBJ1-3	few	TRBV20-1	TGCAGTGCTAGAGGGTACAGACAGGGGATCTCTGGAAACACCATATATTTT	CSARGYRQGISGNTIYF
.	TRBJ1-4	many	TRBV4-3	TGCGCCAGCAGCCAAGACCCCCGAGGGAATGAAAAACTGTTTTTT	CASSQDPRGNEKLFF
TRBD1	TRBJ1-2	.	TRBV6-5	TGTGCCAGCAGTTACGGCAGGGGGAGTTTTTACGTCTACACCTTC	CASSYGRGSFYVYTF
TRBD1	TRBJ2-7	few	TRBV12-5	TGTGCTAGTGGTTTGGTAAGAGGACAGGCCCCCTACGAGCAGTACTTC	CASGLVRGQAPYEQYF
TRBD1	TRBJ1-6	.	TRBV5-1	TGCGCCAGCAGCTACTGGACAGGATGGGAATCACCCCTCCACTTT	CASSYWTGWESPLHF
TRBD2	TRBJ2-2	.	TRBV9	TGTGCCAGCAGTTCTAGGACTAGCGGGGGCGGAGGGGAGCTGTTTTTT	CASSSRTSGGGGELFF
TRBD1	TRBJ1-5	few	TRBV12-3/TRBV12-4	TGTGCCAGCAGCCTTGACAGGGCGAGTCAGCCCCAGCATTTT	CASSLDRASQPQHF